This T cell receptor (beta chain) emerged from a study of T cell responses to AZD1222 COVID-19 vaccine. With 6 bases removed from V and 6 bases from J, the gap between germline ends came to 23 bases. The CDR3 contains 17 residues. CDR1 is MDHEN, CDR2 SYDVKM, per germline. Sequencing was performed with immunoSEQ multiplex PCR; in TCRdb, only in-frame clones are kept and a portion is missing. The sample carries fewer than 200,000 clones, around 92% recorded once. The genes are TRBV28 and TRBJ1-4; D unclear. The sample in question was peripheral blood, obtained on day 0 of AZD1222 vaccination. This clonotype was obtained from an adult in good health. CDR3 sequence reads: CASSSPLGRAEDEKLFF. CDR3 coding DNA: TGTGCCAGCAGCTCTCCCCTCGGGAGGGCAGAGGATGAAAAACTGTTTTTT.